Each of the 20 T cell receptor beta chains below was sequenced from the same sample in a study of T cell clonality in common variable immunodeficiency. Sequencing used immunoSEQ multiplex PCR; TCRdb keeps in-frame clones, though not all of them. Sampling found about 74,000 clones, none seen once. The sample was peripheral blood mononuclear cells. The source of these receptors is a person between 18 and 75 years old in good health.

This clone was observed at least ten times. The CDR3 extends 3 residues past the end of the read, so its final part is completed from the germline J gene. The chain employs TRBV5-1 and TRBJ1-2, with D uncertain. Germline V gene lookup returns CDR1 SGHRS and CDR2 YFSETQ. The CDR3 has 13 amino acids. Trimming took off 9 bases at V and 1 base at J, with 13 bases between the two ends. The covered CDR3 bases are TGCGCCACCTCCCCAACGGGTAACTATGGC. It translates to CATSPTGNYG. The complete CDR3 protein is CATSPTGNYGYTF.

In this sample, this clone turned up many times. The sequence runs out 3 residues before the end of the CDR3; the remainder is reconstructed from the germline J gene. V and J are TRBV18 and TRBJ2-3; TRBD1 agrees at 7 bases. The germline V gene has CDR1 KGHSH and CDR2 LQKENI. V lost 1 base, J lost 2 bases, and 3 bases stayed unmatched. The CDR3 sequence is 15 residues long. The CDR3 loop reads CASSPRGGLTDTQYF. The CDR3 bases that were read are TGTGCCAGCTCACCACGAGGGGGCCTCACAGATACG. Full variable domain (outside the CDR3, taken from reference TRBV18 and TRBJ2-3): NAGVMQNPRHLVRRRGQEARLRCSPMKGHSHVYWYRQLPEEGLKFMVYLQKENIIDESGMPKERFSAEFPKEGPSILRIQQVVRGDSAAYFCASSPRGGLTDTQYFGPGTRLTVL.

This clone was detected ten times or more. The CDR3 end lies 3 residues beyond the end of the read and is filled in from the germline J gene. The chain is built from TRBV20-1 and TRBJ2-1; TRBD2 agrees at 8 bases. With 3 bases clipped from V and 7 bases from J, the junction kept 2 bases outside the gene matches. CDR1 is DFQATT and CDR2 is SNEGSKA in the germline V gene (reference sequence). This CDR3 region has 12 residues. The CDR3 bases that were read are TGCAGTGCTAGCGAGCGGGAGAATGAG. Translating gives CSASERENE. The whole CDR3 sequence reads CSASERENEQFF.

The sample holds many counts of this clone. The CDR3 goes on 3 residues after the read ends, and that part is filled in from the germline J gene. The V and J genes are TRBV12-3 or TRBV12-4 and TRBJ2-7; D possibly corresponds to TRBD2 (5 bases). The CDR3 is 14 amino acids. V was clipped by 1 base and J by 4 bases, with 11 bases between them. Here the CDR3 reads CASSLGLAQYEQYF. CDR3 DNA (partial): TGTGCCAGCAGTTTAGGGTTAGCGCAGTACGAG.

This clone has at least ten counts. The part of the CDR3 DNA that was read is TGCAGCGTTCTAACTAGCGGATACTACAATGAG. Protein product: CSVLTSGYYNE. The full-length CDR3 reads as CSVLTSGYYNEQFF. The chain joins TRBV29-1 to TRBJ2-1; TRBD2 matches at 8 bases. The missing CDR3 end, 3 residues past where the read stops, is filled in from the germline J gene. V gave up 5 bases and J gave up 3 bases; unmatched junction bases: 6. The germline CDR1 and CDR2 sequences are SQVTM and ANQGSEA. The CDR3 covers 14 residues.

This clone was found many times. Read data end 3 residues before the CDR3 end; the end is taken from the germline J gene. The chain has TRBV5-6 and TRBJ1-2; a possible D gene is TRBD1 (5 bases). CDR3 length: 13 amino acids. Trimming removed 4 bases at V and 5 bases at J, with 12 bases between. The germline V gene has CDR1 SGHDT and CDR2 YYEEEE. The part of the CDR3 DNA that was read is TGTGCCAGCAGCCAAGCGGGGGGTTATGGC. As protein: CASSQAGGYG. The CDR3 in full is CASSQAGGYGYTF. Based on the CDR3 plus reference TRBV5-6 and TRBJ1-2, the full variable domain is DAGVTQSPTHLIKTRGQQVTLRCSPKSGHDTVSWYQQALGQGPQFIFQYYEEEERQRGNFPDRFSGHQFPNYSSELNVNALLLGDSALYLCASSQAGGYGYTFGSGTRLTVV.

This clone was seen at least ten times. The DNA ends 3 residues before the CDR3 does, and the rest of the CDR3 is filled in from the germline J gene. The V call is TRBV20-1, the J call TRBJ2-3; 9 bases match TRBD1. This CDR3 spans 15 amino acids. The germline gives CDR1 DFQATT, CDR2 SNEGSKA (reference sequence). J was trimmed by 1 base and V by 4 bases; bases with no gene match: 6. This CDR3 is CSANRGQSGTDTQYF. CDR3 DNA (partial): TGCAGTGCTAACAGGGGGCAGAGTGGCACAGATACG.

This clone was seen at least ten times. The sequence runs out 3 residues before the end of the CDR3; the remainder is reconstructed from the germline J gene. The V call is TRBV3-1 (or the pseudogene TRBV3-2), the J call TRBJ2-1; tentative D call: TRBD2 (6 bases). Germline CDR1 is LGHDT and CDR2 is YNNKEL (reference sequence). The germline V and J ends were trimmed by 4 bases and 7 bases, with 11 bases remaining between them. This CDR3 is 13 amino acids long. CDR3 sequence reads: CASSPGGRNEQFF. The CDR3 DNA, read in part, is TGTGCCAGCAGCCCTGGGGGGAGGAATGAG.

The table lists this clone with a few counts. A junction boundary mismatches the germline segment, possibly from a read error. Read sequence stops 3 residues before the CDR3 end, and the germline J gene provides the missing end. Other nucleotide sequences from this sample produce the same CDR3. The V call is TRBV14, the J call TRBJ2-7; TRBD2 matches at 7 bases. Germline V gives CDR1 SGHDN, CDR2 FVKESK. The CDR3 has 13 amino acids. CDR3 in amino acids: CASSQGLELEQYF. The sequenced part of the CDR3 DNA is TGCGCCAGCAGCCAAGGACTAGAACTCGAG.

This clone was seen ten or more times. The sequence runs out 3 residues before the end of the CDR3; the remainder is reconstructed from the germline J gene. The chain recombines TRBV18 with TRBJ2-7; 7 positions match TRBD2. J gave up 4 bases and V 0 bases, and 3 bases lay outside the gene matches. Germline lookup yields CDR1 KGHSH and CDR2 LQKENI. The CDR3 is 14 residues long. The sequenced part of the CDR3 DNA is TGTGCCAGCTCACCACCCGCGGGAGTGTACGAG. Translation gives CASSPPAGVYE. The whole CDR3 protein reads CASSPPAGVYEQYF. The whole variable domain, filled in from reference TRBV18 and TRBJ2-7, reads NAGVMQNPRHLVRRRGQEARLRCSPMKGHSHVYWYRQLPEEGLKFMVYLQKENIIDESGMPKERFSAEFPKEGPSILRIQQVVRGDSAAYFCASSPPAGVYEQYFGPGTRLTVT.

This clone was seen ten or more times. One end of the junction varies from germline; a read error may be responsible. The CDR3 end lies 3 residues beyond the end of the read and is filled in from the germline J gene. The chain employs TRBV5-1 and TRBJ2-1, with 10 bases identical to TRBD1. The germline gives CDR1 SGHRS, CDR2 YFSETQ. There are 14 residues in the CDR3. The CDR3 is CASNLRDRGNEQFF. The CDR3 bases that were read are TGCGCCAGCAACTTGCGGGACAGGGGTAATGAG.

This clone was seen many times. The read terminates 3 residues before the CDR3 end, so the remaining end is supplied by the germline J gene. The chain is built from TRBV2 and TRBJ2-6; D is possibly TRBD1 (6 bases). Germline assignment: CDR1 SNHLY and CDR2 FYNNEI. The CDR3 sequence is 16 residues long. V was shortened by 2 bases and J by 6 bases, with 14 bases between the two germline ends. The CDR3 protein is CASSEKGSGEANVLTF. Incomplete CDR3 DNA: TGTGCCAGCAGTGAAAAGGGGTCAGGGGAGGCCAACGTC.

Concerning this clone itself: Germline and junction disagree at one end, which may indicate a read error. The read ends 3 residues early relative to the CDR3; the germline J gene fills the gap. V is TRBV7-7 and J is TRBJ1-3; D is unresolved. This CDR3 contains 13 residues. In germline, CDR1 is SSHAT, CDR2 FNYEAQ (reference sequence). The CDR3 DNA, read in part, is TGTGCTAGCAGCTCGGGGTCTGGAAACACC. Residues: CASSSGSGNT. The complete CDR3 sequence is CASSSGSGNTIYF.

This clone was detected ten times or more. The missing CDR3 end, 3 residues past where the read stops, is filled in from the germline J gene. The gene calls are TRBV9 and TRBJ1-4; TRBD1 might be the D (6 bases). V was cut by 2 bases and J by 7 bases, with 12 bases left in between. Germline loops: CDR1 SGDLS, CDR2 YYNGEE. CDR3 size: 14 residues. The CDR3 bases that were read are TGTGCCAGCAGCGTTCAGGGGATAGGTGAAAAA. This translates into CASSVQGIGEK. The entire CDR3 protein is CASSVQGIGEKLFF.

This clone was seen many times. The CDR3 goes on 3 residues after the read ends, and that part is filled in from the germline J gene. V gene TRBV7-2 combines with J gene TRBJ2-7; the match to TRBD2 covers 11 bases. CDR1 and CDR2 (germline): SGHTA, FQGNSA. The CDR3 covers 15 residues. V lost 6 bases to trimming and J lost 2 bases; unmatched junction nucleotides: 6. The CDR3 reads CASRAGLAGAYEQYF. Incomplete CDR3 DNA: TGTGCCAGCAGGGCAGGACTAGCGGGTGCCTACGAG.

This clone was detected many times. The read halts 3 residues ahead of the CDR3 end, with the missing end drawn from the germline J gene. The rearrangement uses TRBV20-1 and TRBJ2-7; D is unclear. Per the germline V gene, CDR1 is DFQATT and CDR2 is SNEGSKA (reference sequence). V was clipped by 2 bases and J by 4 bases, with 6 bases between them. There are 11 residues in the CDR3. This chain's CDR3 is CSARSVYEQYF. The CDR3 DNA, read in part, is TGCAGTGCTAGATCTGTATACGAG.

This clone was recorded at least ten times. The read ends 3 residues before the CDR3 terminus; that terminus is restored from the germline J gene. V is TRBV7-2 and J is TRBJ1-2; D is unresolved. Germline assignment: CDR1 SGHTA and CDR2 FQGNSA. The CDR3 sequence is 14 residues long. CDR3 DNA, as far as it was read: TGTGCCAGCAGCTTAGAGGGCCCCCGTTGGGGC. Translating gives CASSLEGPRWG. From start to end, the CDR3 is CASSLEGPRWGYTF.

This clone was counted ten times or more. The read ends 3 residues early relative to the CDR3; the germline J gene fills the gap. The rearrangement uses TRBV5-4 and TRBJ1-2; the D gene is possibly TRBD1 (6 bases). Per germline, CDR1 SGHNT and CDR2 YYREEE (reference sequence). Trimming pared 0 bases from V and 4 bases from J, leaving 16 bases between. CDR3 length equals 16 residues. Partial CDR3 DNA: TGTGCCAGCAGCTTGGCCTCACAGGGTAGGGTCTATGGC. Translating gives CASSLASQGRVYG. The entire CDR3 is CASSLASQGRVYGYTF. Using reference TRBV5-4 and TRBJ1-2 for the parts outside the CDR3, the full variable domain is ETGVTQSPTHLIKTRGQQVTLRCSSQSGHNTVSWYQQALGQGPQFIFQYYREEENGRGNFPPRFSGLQFPNYSSELNVNALELDDSALYLCASSLASQGRVYGYTFGSGTRLTVV.

In its sample, this clone was seen many times. The read falls 3 residues short of the CDR3 end, and the missing part is taken from the germline J gene. V gene TRBV5-1 combines with J gene TRBJ2-6, with D perhaps matching TRBD2 (5 bases). The V and J ends lost 3 bases and 1 base respectively, with 17 bases between them. This CDR3 region has 18 residues. The germline CDR1 and CDR2 sequences are SGHRS and YFSETQ. CDR3 DNA (partial): TGCGCCAGCAGCTACCGGGGATTGGGTCTTTCTGGGGCCAACGTC. It specifies CASSYRGLGLSGANV. The entire CDR3 protein is CASSYRGLGLSGANVLTF.

This clone showed up many times. The sequenced part of the CDR3 DNA is TGTGCCAGCAGCTTTTGGCAGGGAAGCACAGATACG. Its protein product is CASSFWQGSTDT. In full, the CDR3 reads CASSFWQGSTDTQYF. The chain links TRBV7-2 to TRBJ2-3; tentative D call: TRBD1 (5 bases). The read falls 3 residues short of the CDR3 end, and the missing part is taken from the germline J gene. CDR3 length equals 15 residues. V gave up 3 bases and J gave up 0 bases, with 10 bases separating them. From germline, CDR1 is SGHTA and CDR2 FQGNSA.